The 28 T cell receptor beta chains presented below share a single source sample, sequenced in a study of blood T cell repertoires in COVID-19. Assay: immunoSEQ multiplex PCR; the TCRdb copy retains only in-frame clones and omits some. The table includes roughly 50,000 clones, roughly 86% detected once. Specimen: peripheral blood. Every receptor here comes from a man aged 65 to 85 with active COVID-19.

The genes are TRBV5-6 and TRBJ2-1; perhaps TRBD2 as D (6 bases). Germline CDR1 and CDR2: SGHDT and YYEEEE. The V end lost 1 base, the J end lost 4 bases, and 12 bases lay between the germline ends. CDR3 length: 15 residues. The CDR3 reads CASSLSIGGYNEQFF. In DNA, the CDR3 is TGTGCCAGCAGCTTGAGTATCGGAGGGTACAATGAGCAGTTCTTC.

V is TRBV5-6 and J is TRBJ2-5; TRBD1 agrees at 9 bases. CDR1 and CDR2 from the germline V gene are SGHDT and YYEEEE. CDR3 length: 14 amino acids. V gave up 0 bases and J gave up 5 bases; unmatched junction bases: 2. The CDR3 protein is CASSLDRGRETQYF. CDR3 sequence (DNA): TGTGCCAGCAGCTTGGACAGGGGGCGGGAGACCCAGTACTTC.

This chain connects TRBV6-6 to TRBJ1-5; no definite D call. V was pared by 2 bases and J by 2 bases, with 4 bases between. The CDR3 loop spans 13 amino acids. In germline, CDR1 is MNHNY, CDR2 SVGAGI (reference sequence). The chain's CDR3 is CASSYTGNQPQHF. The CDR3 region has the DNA TGTGCCAGCAGTTACACAGGCAATCAGCCCCAGCATTTT.

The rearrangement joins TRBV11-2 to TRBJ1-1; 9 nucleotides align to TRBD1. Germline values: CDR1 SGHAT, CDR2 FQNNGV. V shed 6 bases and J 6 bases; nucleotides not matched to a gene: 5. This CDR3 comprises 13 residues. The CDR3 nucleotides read TGTGCCAGCAGGGCGGGACAGGGAGCTGAAGCTTTCTTT. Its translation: CASRAGQGAEAFF.

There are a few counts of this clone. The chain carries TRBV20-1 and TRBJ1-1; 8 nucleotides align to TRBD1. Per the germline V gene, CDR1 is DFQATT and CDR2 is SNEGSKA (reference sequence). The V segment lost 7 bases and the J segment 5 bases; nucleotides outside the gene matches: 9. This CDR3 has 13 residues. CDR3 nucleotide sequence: TGCAGTGTTCGTGACAGGGGTGAGACTGAAGCTTTCTTT. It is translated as CSVRDRGETEAFF.

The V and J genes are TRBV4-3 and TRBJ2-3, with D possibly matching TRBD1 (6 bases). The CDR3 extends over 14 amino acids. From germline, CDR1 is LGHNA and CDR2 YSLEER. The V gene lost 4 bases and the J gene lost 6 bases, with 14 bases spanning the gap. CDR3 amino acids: CASSPGTPEDTQYF. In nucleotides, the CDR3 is TGCGCCAGCAGCCCCGGGACACCGGAGGATACGCAGTATTTT.

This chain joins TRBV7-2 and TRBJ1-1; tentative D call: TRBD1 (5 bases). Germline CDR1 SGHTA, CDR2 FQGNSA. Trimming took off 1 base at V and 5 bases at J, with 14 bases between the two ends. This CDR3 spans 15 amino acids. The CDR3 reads CASSLGGTGVTEAFF. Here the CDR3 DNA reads TGTGCCAGCAGCTTAGGAGGGACTGGGGTAACTGAAGCTTTCTTT.

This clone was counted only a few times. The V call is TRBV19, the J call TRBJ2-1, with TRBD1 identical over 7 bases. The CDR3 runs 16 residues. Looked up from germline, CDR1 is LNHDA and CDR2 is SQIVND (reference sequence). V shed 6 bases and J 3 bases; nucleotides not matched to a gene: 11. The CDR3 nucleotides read TGTGCCAGTAGCTCATCACCGGGACAGCTCTACAATGAGCAGTTCTTC. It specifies CASSSSPGQLYNEQFF. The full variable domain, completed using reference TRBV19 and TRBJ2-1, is DGGITQSPKYLFRKEGQNVTLSCEQNLNHDAMYWYRQDPGQGLRLIYYSQIVNDFQKGDIAEGYSVSREKKESFPLTVTSAQKNPTAFYLCASSSSPGQLYNEQFFGPGTRLTVL.

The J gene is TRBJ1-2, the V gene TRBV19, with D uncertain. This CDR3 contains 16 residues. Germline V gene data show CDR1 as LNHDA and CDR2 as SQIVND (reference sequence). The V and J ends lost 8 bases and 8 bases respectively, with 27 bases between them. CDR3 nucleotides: TGTGCCAGTCACGACCTCTTTTGGAGCTTCGGTCCGGGCTACACCTTC. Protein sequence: CASHDLFWSFGPGYTF.

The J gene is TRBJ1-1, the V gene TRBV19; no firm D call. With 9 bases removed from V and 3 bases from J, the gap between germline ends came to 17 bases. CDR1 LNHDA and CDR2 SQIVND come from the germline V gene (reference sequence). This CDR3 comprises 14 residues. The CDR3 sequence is CASEKAGRYTEAFF. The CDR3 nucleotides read TGTGCCAGCGAGAAGGCGGGGAGATACACTGAAGCTTTCTTT.

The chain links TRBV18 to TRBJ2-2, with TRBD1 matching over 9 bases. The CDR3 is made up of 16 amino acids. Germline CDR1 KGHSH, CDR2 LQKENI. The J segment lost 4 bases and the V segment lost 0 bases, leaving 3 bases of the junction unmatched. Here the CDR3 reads CASSPPGTGSTGELFF. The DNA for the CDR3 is TGTGCCAGCTCACCACCTGGGACAGGGAGCACCGGGGAGCTGTTTTTT.

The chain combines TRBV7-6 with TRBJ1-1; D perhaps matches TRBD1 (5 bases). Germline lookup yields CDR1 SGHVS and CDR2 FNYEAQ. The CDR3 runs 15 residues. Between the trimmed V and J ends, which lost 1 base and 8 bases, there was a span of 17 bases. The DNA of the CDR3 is TGTGCCAGCAGCTTAGAGGTCGGGGGGTCCCGCGAAGCTTTCTTT. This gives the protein CASSLEVGGSREAFF.

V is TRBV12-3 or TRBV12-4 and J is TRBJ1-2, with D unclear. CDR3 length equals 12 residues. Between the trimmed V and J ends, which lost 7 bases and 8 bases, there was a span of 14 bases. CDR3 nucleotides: TGTGCCAGCAACTCGGCCGGGTTAGGCTACACCTTC. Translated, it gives CASNSAGLGYTF.

The CDR3: CASSLGRGTDTQYF. Written as DNA, the CDR3 is TGTGCCAGCAGCTTGGGGCGGGGGACAGATACGCAGTATTTT. The gene calls are TRBV14 and TRBJ2-3; 7 bases fit TRBD2. J was trimmed by 3 bases and V by 5 bases; bases with no gene match: 5. The CDR3 extends over 14 amino acids. CDR1 is SGHDN and CDR2 is FVKESK in the germline V gene.

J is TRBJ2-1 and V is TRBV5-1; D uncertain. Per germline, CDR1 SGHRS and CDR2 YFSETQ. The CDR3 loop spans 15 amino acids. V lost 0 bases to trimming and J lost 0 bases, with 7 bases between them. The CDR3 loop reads CASSLDPSSYNEQFF. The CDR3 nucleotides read TGCGCCAGCAGCTTGGATCCGAGCTCCTACAATGAGCAGTTCTTC. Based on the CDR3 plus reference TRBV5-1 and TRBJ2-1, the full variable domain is KAGVTQTPRYLIKTRGQQVTLSCSPISGHRSVSWYQQTPGQGLQFLFEYFSETQRNKGNFPGRFSGRQFSNSRSEMNVSTLELGDSALYLCASSLDPSSYNEQFFGPGTRLTVL.

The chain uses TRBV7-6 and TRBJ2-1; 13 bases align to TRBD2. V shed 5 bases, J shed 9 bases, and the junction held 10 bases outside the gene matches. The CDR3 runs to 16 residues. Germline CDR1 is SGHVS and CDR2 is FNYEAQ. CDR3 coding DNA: TGTGCCAGCAGCCTCCACACTAGCGGGGGGGCGGGTGAGCAGTTCTTC. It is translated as CASSLHTSGGAGEQFF.

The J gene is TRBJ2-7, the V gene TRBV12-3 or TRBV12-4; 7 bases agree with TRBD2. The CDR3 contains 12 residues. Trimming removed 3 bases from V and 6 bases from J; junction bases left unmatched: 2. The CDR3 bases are TGTGCCAGCAGTTTGGGGAGGGGCGAGCAGTACTTC. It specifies CASSLGRGEQYF.

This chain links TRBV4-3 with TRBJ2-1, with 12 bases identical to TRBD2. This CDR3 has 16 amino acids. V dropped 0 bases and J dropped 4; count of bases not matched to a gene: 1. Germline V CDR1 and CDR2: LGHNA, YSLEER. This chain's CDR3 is CASSQDTSGGYNEQFF. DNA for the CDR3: TGCGCCAGCAGCCAAGATACTAGCGGGGGGTACAATGAGCAGTTCTTC.

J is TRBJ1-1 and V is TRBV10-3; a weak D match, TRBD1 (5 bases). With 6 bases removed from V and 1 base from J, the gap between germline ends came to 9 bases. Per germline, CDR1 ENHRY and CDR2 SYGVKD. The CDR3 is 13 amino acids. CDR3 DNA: TGTGCCATCAGGGGAACAGGGAACACTGAAGCTTTCTTT. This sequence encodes CAIRGTGNTEAFF.

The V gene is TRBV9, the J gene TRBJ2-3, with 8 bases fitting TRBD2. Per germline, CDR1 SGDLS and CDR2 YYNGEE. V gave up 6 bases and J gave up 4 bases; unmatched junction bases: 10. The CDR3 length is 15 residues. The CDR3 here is CASNPGGGWADTQYF. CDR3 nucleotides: TGTGCCAGCAATCCGGGGGGGGGCTGGGCAGATACGCAGTATTTT.

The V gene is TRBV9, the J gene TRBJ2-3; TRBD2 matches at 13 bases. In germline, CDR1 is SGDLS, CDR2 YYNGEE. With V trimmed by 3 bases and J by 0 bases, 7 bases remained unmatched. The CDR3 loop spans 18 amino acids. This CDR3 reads CASSAGTSGASSTDTQYF. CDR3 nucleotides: TGTGCCAGCAGCGCCGGGACTAGCGGGGCGAGCAGCACAGATACGCAGTATTTT.

The CDR3 nucleotides read TGTGCCAGCACCGGTGGGGGGGAGGCCAACTATGGCTACACCTTC. It specifies CASTGGGEANYGYTF. The chain employs TRBV5-4 and TRBJ1-2, with D perhaps TRBD1 (5 bases). Between the trimmed V and J ends, which lost 6 bases and 2 bases, there was a span of 17 bases. Germline-derived CDR1 and CDR2 are SGHNT and YYREEE (reference sequence). The CDR3 totals 15 residues.

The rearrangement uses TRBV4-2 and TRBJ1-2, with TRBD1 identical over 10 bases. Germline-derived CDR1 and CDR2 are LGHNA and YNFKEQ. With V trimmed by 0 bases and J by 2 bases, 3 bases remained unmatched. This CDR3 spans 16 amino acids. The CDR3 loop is CASSQDGTGENYGYTF. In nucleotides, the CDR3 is TGTGCCAGCAGCCAAGATGGGACAGGGGAAAACTATGGCTACACCTTC.

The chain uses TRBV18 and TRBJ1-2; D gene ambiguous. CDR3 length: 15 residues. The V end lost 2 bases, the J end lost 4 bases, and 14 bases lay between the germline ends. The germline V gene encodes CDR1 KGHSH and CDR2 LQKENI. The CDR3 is CASSPSPQATYGYTF. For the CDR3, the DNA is TGTGCCAGCTCACCAAGTCCCCAGGCTACCTATGGCTACACCTTC. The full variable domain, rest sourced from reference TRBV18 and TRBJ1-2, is NAGVMQNPRHLVRRRGQEARLRCSPMKGHSHVYWYRQLPEEGLKFMVYLQKENIIDESGMPKERFSAEFPKEGPSILRIQQVVRGDSAAYFCASSPSPQATYGYTFGSGTRLTVV.

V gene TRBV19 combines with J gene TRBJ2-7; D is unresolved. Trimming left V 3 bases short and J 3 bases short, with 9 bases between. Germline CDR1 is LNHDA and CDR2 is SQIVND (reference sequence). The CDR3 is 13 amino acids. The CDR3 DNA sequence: TGTGCCAGTAGTATGGCCGCAAGCTACGAGCAGTACTTC. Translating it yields CASSMAASYEQYF. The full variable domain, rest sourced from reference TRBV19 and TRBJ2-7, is DGGITQSPKYLFRKEGQNVTLSCEQNLNHDAMYWYRQDPGQGLRLIYYSQIVNDFQKGDIAEGYSVSREKKESFPLTVTSAQKNPTAFYLCASSMAASYEQYFGPGTRLTVT.

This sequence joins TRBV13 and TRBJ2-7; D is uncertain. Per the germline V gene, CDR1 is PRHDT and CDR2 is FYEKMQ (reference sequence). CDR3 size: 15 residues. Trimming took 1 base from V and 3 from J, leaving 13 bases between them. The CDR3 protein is CASSLAQAQIYEQYF. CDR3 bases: TGTGCCAGCAGCTTAGCCCAGGCCCAAATCTACGAGCAGTACTTC. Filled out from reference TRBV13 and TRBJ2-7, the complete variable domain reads AAGVIQSPRHLIKEKRETATLKCYPIPRHDTVYWYQQGPGQDPQFLISFYEKMQSDKGSIPDRFSAQQFSDYHSELNMSSLELGDSALYFCASSLAQAQIYEQYFGPGTRLTVT.

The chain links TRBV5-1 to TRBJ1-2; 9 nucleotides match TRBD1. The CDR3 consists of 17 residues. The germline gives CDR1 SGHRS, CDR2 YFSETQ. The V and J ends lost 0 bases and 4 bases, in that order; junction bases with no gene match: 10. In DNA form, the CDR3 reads TGCGCCAGCAGCTTGGAGGGACAGGGAATCGGGTCCTATGGCTACACCTTC. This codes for CASSLEGQGIGSYGYTF.

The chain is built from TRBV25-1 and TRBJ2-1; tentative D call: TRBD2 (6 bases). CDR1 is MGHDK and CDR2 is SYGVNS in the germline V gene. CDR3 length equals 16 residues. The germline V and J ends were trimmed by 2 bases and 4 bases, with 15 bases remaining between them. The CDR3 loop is CASSEPRGGGYNEQFF. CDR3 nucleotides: TGTGCCAGCAGTGAACCGCGGGGAGGAGGATACAATGAGCAGTTCTTC.